This T cell receptor beta chain was sequenced in a study of blood T cells in healthy people across ages. No fewer than 6 million PBMCs went into each sample. Using a J-beta primer mix together with a sample-barcoded 5' primer, a second PCR was run for roughly 6 to 12 cycles. Every sample gave at least 2.5 million paired-end reads containing CDR3. Via MiXCR, TCRdb re-called the 5' RACE reads, giving one row per CDR3 protein. The table shows hundreds of thousands of distinct CDR3 sequences, with approximately 60% occurring only once. The origin of this receptor is a man aged 35-49 years in good health. Sequencing was carried out using blood.

The CDR3 nucleotides read TGCGCCAGCAGTGAAAATATCGGAGGGGGGGAGACCCAGTACTTC. Protein product: CASSENIGGGETQYF. The chain couples TRBV4-3 to TRBJ2-5; the D call may be TRBD1 or TRBD2 (6 bases each). The germline CDR1 and CDR2 sequences are LGHNA and YSLEER. V lost 6 bases and J lost 5, with 19 bases in between. CDR3 length equals 15 residues.